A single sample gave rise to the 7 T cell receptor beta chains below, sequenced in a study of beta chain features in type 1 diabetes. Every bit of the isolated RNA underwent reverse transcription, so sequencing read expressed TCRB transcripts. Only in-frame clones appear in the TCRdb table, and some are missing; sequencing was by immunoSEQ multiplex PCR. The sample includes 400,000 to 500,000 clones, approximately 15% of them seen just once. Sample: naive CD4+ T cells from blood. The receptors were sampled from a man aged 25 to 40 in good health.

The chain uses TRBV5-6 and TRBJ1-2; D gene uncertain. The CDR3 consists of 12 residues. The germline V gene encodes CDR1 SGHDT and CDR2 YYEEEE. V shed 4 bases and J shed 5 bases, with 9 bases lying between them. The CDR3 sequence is CASSLASYGYTF. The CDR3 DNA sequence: TGTGCCAGCAGCCTGGCTAGTTATGGCTACACCTTC.

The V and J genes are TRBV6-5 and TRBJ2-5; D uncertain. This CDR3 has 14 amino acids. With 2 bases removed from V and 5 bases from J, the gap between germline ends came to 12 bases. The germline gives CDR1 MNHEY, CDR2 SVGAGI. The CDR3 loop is CASSYPLQRETQYF. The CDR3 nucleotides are TGTGCCAGCAGTTACCCGCTCCAGAGGGAGACCCAGTACTTC.

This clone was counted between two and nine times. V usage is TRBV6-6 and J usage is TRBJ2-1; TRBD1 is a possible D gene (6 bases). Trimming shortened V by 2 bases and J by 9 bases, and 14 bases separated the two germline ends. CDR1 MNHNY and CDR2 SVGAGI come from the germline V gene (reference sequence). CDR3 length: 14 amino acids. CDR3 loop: CASSYPSGATEQFF. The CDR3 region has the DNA TGTGCCAGCAGTTACCCCTCAGGGGCCACTGAGCAGTTCTTC.

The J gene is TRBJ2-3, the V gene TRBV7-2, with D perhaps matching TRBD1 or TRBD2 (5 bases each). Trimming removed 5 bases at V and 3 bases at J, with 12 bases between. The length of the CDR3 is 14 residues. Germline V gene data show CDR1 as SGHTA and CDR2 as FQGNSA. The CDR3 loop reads CASSHEGRTDTQYF. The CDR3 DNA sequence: TGTGCCAGCAGCCATGAGGGGCGGACAGATACGCAGTATTTT.

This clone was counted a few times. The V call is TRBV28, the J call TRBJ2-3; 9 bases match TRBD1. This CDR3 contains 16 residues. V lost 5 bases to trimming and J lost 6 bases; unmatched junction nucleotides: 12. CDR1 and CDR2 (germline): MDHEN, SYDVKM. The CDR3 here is CASSRTPGQGSDTQYF. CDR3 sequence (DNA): TGTGCCAGCAGTCGCACTCCGGGACAGGGTTCTGATACGCAGTATTTT.

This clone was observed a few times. CDR3 sequence reads: CASSLESADTQYF. The CDR3 DNA reads TGTGCCAGCAGCTTGGAAAGTGCAGATACGCAGTATTTT. V and J are TRBV5-4 and TRBJ2-3; D unresolved. Trimming shortened V by 0 bases and J by 4 bases, and 6 bases separated the two germline ends. From germline, CDR1 is SGHNT and CDR2 YYREEE (reference sequence). This CDR3 has 13 amino acids.

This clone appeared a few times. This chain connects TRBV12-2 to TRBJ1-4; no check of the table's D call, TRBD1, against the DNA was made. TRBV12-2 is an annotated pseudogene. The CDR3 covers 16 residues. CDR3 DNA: TGTGCAAGTCGCCCGAACAGGGGGCCAACTAATGAAAAACTGTTTTTT. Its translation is CASRPNRGPTNEKLFF.